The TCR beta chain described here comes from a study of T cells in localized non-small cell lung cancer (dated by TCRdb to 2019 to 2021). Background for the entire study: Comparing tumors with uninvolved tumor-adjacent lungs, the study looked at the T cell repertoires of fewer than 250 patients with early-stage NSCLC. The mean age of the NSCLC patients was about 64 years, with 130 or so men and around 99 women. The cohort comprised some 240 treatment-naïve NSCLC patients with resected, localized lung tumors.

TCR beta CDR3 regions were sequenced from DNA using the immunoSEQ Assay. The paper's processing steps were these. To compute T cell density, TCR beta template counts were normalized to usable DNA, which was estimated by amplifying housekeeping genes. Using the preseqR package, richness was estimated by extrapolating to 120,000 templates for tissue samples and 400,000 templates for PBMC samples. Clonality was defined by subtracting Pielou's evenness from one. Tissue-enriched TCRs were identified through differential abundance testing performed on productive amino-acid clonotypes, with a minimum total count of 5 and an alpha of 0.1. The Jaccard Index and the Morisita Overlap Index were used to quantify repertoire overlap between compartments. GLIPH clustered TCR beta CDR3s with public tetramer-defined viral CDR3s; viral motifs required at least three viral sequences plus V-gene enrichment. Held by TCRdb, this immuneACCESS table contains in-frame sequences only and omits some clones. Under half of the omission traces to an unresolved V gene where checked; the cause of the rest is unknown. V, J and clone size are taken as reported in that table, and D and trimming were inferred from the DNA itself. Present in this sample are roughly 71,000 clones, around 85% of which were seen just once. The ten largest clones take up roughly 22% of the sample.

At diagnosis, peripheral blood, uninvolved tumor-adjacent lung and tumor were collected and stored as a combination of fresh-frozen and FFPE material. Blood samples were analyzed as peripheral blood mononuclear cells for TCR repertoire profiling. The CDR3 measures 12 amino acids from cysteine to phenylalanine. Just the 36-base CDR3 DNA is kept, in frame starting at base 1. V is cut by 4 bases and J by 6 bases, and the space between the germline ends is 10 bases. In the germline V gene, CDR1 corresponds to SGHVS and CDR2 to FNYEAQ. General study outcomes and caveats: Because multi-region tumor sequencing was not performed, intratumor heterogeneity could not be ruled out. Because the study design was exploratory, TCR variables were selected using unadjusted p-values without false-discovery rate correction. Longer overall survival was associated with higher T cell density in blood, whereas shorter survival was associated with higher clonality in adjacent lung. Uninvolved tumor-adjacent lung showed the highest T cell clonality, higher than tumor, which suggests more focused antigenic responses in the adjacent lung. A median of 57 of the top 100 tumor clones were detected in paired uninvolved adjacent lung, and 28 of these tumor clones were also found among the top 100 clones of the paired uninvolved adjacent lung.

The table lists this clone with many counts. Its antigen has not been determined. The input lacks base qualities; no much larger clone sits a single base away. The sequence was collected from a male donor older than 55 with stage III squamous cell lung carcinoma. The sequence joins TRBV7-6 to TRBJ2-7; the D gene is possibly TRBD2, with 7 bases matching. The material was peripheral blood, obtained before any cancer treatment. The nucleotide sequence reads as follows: TGTGCCAGCAGCTCCGGGGGGCTCGAGCAGTACTTC. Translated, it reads CASSSGGLEQYF.